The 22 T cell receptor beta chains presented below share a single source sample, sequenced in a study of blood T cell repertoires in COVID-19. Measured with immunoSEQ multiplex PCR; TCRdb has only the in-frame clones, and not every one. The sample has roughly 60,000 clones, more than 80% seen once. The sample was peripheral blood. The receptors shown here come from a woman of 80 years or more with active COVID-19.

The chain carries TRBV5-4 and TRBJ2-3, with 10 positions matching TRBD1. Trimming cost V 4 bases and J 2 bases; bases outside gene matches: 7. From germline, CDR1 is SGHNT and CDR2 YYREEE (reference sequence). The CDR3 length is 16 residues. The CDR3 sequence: CASSKPGQGNTDTQYF. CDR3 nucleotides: TGTGCCAGCAGCAAACCGGGACAGGGGAACACAGATACGCAGTATTTT.

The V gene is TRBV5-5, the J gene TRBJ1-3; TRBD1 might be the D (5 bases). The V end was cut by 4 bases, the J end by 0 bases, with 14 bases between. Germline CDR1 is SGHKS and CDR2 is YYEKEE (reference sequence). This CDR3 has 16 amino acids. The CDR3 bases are TGTGCCAGCAGCCCGATCGGGGGGAGCTCTGGAAACACCATATATTTT. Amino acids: CASSPIGGSSGNTIYF.

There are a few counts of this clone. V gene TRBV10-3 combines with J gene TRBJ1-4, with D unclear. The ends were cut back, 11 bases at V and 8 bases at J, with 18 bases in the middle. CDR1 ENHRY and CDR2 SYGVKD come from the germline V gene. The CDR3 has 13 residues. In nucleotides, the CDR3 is TGTGCCTCGTCTCGCCCAGGAATGGAAAAACTGTTTTTT. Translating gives CASSRPGMEKLFF.

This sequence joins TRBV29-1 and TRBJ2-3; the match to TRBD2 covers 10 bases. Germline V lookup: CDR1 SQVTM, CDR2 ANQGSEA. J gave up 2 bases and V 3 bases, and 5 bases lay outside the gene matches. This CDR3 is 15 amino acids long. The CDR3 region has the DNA TGCAGCGTTGATACTAGCGGGATCTCCACAGATACGCAGTATTTT. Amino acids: CSVDTSGISTDTQYF.

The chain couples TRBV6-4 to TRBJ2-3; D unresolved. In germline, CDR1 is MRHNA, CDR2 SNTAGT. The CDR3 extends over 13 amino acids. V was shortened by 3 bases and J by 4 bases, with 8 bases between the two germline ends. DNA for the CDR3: TGTGCCAGCAGTGAAGTCCCGGCAGATACGCAGTATTTT. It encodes CASSEVPADTQYF.

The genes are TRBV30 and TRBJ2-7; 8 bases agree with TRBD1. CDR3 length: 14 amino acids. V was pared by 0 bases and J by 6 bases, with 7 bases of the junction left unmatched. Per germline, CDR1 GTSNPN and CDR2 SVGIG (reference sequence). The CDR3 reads CAWSVPDRGREQYV. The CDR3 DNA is TGTGCCTGGAGTGTACCCGACAGGGGCCGCGAGCAGTACGTC.

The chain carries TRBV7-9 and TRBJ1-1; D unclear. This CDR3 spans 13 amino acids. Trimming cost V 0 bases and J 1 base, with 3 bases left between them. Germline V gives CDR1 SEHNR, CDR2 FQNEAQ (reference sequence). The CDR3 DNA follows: TGTGCCAGCAGCTTAGCCGGGAACACTGAAGCTTTCTTT. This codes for CASSLAGNTEAFF. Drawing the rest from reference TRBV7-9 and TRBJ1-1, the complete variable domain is DTGVSQNPRHKITKRGQNVTFRCDPISEHNRLYWYRQTLGQGPEFLTYFQNEAQLEKSRLLSDRFSAERPKGSFSTLEIQRTEQGDSAMYLCASSLAGNTEAFFGQGTRLTVV.

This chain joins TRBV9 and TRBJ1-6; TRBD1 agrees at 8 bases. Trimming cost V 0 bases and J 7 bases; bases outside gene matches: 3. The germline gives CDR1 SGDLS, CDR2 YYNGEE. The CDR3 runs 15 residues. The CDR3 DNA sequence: TGTGCCAGCAGCGTAGGGCAGGGGGCAAATTCACCCCTCCACTTT. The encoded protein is CASSVGQGANSPLHF. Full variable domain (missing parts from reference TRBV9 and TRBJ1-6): DSGVTQTPKHLITATGQRVTLRCSPRSGDLSVYWYQQSLDQGLQFLIQYYNGEERAKGNILERFSAQQFPDLHSELNLSSLELGDSALYFCASSVGQGANSPLHFGNGTRLTVT.

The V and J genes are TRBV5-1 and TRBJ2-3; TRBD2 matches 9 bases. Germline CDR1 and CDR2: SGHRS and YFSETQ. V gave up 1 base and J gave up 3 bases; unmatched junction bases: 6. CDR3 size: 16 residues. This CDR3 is CASSLSAGGITDTQYF. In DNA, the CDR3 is TGCGCCAGCAGCTTGTCAGCGGGGGGCATAACAGATACGCAGTATTTT.

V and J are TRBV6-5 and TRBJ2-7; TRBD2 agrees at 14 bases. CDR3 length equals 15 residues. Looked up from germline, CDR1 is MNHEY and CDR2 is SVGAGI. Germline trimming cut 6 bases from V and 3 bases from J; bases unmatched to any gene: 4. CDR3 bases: TGTGCCAGCAGGGCGACTAGCGGGGGGGTCTACGAGCAGTACGTC. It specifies CASRATSGGVYEQYV.

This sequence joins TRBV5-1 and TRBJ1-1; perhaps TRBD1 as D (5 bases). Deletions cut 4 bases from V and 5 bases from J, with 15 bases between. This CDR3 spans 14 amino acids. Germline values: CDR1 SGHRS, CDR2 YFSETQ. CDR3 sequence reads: CASSPGGGETEAFF. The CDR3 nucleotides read TGCGCCAGCAGCCCCGGGGGGGGTGAGACTGAAGCTTTCTTT.

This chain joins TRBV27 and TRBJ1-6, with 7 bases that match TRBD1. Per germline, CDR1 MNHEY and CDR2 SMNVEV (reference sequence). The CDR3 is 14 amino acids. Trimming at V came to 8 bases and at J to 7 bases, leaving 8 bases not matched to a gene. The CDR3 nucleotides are TGTGCCAGCCGCGCCGGGACAGACAATTCACCCCTCCACTTT. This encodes CASRAGTDNSPLHF.

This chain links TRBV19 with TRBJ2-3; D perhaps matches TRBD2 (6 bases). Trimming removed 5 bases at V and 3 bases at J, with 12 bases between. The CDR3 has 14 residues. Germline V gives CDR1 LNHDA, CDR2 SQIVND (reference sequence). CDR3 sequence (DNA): TGTGCCAGTAGTCTAGCGTCTAGAACAGATACGCAGTATTTT. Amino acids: CASSLASRTDTQYF.

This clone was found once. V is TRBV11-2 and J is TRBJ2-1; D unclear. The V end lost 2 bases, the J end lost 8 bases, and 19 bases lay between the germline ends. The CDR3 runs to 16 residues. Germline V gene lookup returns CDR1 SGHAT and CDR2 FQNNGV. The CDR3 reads CASSLLSSQAYHEQFF. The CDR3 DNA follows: TGTGCCAGCAGCTTACTTTCAAGCCAAGCTTACCATGAGCAGTTCTTC.

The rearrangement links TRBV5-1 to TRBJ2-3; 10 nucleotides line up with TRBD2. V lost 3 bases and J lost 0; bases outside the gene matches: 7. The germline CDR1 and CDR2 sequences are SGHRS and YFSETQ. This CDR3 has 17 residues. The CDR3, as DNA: TGCGCCAGCAGCTCCGGGACTAGCGTTACTAGCACAGATACGCAGTATTTT. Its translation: CASSSGTSVTSTDTQYF.

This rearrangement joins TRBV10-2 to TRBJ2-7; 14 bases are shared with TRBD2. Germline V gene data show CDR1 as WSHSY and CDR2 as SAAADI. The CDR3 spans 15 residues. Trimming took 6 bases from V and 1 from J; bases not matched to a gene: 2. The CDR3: CASRRTSGGSYEQYV. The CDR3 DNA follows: TGCGCCAGCAGACGGACTAGCGGGGGGTCCTACGAGCAGTACGTC.

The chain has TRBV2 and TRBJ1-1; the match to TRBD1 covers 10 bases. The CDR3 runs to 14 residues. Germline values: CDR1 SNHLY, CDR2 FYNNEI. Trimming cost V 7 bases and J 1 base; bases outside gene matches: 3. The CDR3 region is CASNGQGGNTEAFF. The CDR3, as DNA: TGTGCCAGCAATGGACAGGGGGGGAACACTGAAGCTTTCTTT. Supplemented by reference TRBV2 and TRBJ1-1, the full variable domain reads EPEVTQTPSHQVTQMGQEVILRCVPISNHLYFYWYRQILGQKVEFLVSFYNNEISEKSEIFDDQFSVERPDGSNFTLKIRSTKLEDSAMYFCASNGQGGNTEAFFGQGTRLTVV.

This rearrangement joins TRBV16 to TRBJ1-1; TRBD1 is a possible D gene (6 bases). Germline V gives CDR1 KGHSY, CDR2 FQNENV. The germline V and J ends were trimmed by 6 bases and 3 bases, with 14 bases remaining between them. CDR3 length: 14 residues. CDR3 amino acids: CASSRQARDTEAFF. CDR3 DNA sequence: TGTGCCAGCAGTCGACAGGCCAGGGACACTGAAGCTTTCTTT.

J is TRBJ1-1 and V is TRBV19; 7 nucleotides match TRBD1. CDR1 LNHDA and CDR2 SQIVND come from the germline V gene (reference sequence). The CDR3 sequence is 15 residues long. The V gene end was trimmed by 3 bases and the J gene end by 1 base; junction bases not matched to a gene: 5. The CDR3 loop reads CASSMLDRRNTEAFF. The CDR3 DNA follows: TGTGCCAGTAGTATGTTGGACAGGAGGAACACTGAAGCTTTCTTT.

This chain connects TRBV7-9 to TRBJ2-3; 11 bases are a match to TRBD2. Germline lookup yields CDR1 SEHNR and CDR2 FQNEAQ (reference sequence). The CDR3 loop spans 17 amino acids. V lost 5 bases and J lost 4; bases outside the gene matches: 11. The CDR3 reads CASSLTSGSYMADTQYF. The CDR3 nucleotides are TGTGCCAGCAGCCTTACTAGCGGGAGTTATATGGCAGATACGCAGTATTTT.

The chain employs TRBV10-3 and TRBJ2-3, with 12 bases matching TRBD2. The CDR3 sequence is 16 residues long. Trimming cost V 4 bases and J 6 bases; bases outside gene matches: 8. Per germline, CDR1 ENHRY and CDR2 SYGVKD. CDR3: CAISGVLAGGPDTQYF. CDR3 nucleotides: TGTGCCATCAGTGGGGTGCTAGCGGGAGGGCCGGATACGCAGTATTTT.

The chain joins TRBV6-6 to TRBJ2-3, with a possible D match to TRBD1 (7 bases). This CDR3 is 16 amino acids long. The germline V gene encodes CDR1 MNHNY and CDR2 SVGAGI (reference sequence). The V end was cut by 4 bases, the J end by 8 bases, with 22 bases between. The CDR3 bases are TGTGCCAGCAGTTCGGGGGACAGTCGGGCCCCAGGTACGCAGTATTTT. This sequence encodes CASSSGDSRAPGTQYF.